Sequencing of this T cell receptor beta chain was carried out in a study of lymphopenia after photon versus proton radiotherapy. Study-wide findings and caveats: In patients who died, overall survival fell as post-nadir TCR diversity dropped more.

The data were produced by immunoSEQ multiplex PCR, yet TCRdb's version contains in-frame clones alone and is incomplete. Of roughly 58,000 clones detected, about nine tenths appear once; the ten largest clones hold over 10%. This clone showed up just a few times. Its antigen is not known. The CDR3 is 11 amino acids. Deletions cut 5 bases from V and 2 bases from J, with 2 bases between. CDR1 and CDR2 from the germline V gene are SNHLY and FYNNEI. The V gene is TRBV2, the J gene TRBJ2-3; no clear D gene. The sequences come from peripheral blood, collected from a patient treated with proton-based radiotherapy. This clonotype originated in an elderly man with esophageal cancer. DNA of the CDR3: TGTGCCAGCAGTTTCACAGATACGCAGTATTTT. Protein product: CASSFTDTQYF.